The 28 T cell receptor beta chains reported below all come from one sample, sequenced in a study of quantifying T cell responses using KT2 cells. Study context: cDNA was made from DNase-treated RNA using alpha and beta constant primers.

A single-stranded UMI oligo with SP2 sequence was ligated to cDNA 3' ends. The first PCR ran approximately 4 cycles with an equimolar RC1.1 and RC1.2 beta primer mix. TCRdb used MiXCR to reprocess the UMI-ligation and nested PCR reads, holding one entry per CDR3 protein. The repertoire consists of roughly 38,000 distinct CDR3 sequences, with over 15% occurring once and the leading ten covering roughly two fifths. Sequenced input: PBMCs spiked with cells of the T cell clone KT2. The origin of the receptors is a human donor.

This chain joins TRBV5-1 and TRBJ2-3; TRBD1 matches 9 bases. Germline CDR1 SGHRS, CDR2 YFSETQ. This CDR3 has 13 amino acids. The junction had 6 bases not matched to a gene; V was cut back by 7 bases and J by 6 bases. In DNA, the CDR3 is TGCGCCAGCGGCGGGGACAGGGTTGATACGCAGTATTTT. This sequence encodes CASGGDRVDTQYF.

This clonotype was seen at least ten times. The chain carries TRBV7-9 and TRBJ2-1; tentatively, D is TRBD2 (7 bases). The CDR3 covers 16 residues. The germline V gene has CDR1 SEHNR and CDR2 FQNEAQ (reference sequence). V shed 3 bases and J shed 8 bases, with 20 bases lying between them. Here the CDR3 reads CASSFWGGGESDEQFF. Here the CDR3 DNA reads TGTGCCAGCAGCTTTTGGGGGGGCGGTGAAAGCGATGAGCAGTTCTTC.

This clonotype was observed a handful of times. The chain links TRBV12-3 or TRBV12-4 to TRBJ1-4; the match to TRBD1 covers 9 bases. V shed 5 bases and J 7 bases; nucleotides not matched to a gene: 2. This CDR3 contains 13 residues. CDR3 sequence: CASSPDRGEKLFF. CDR3 in DNA: TGTGCCAGCAGTCCGGACAGGGGTGAAAAACTGTTTTTT.

This chain uses TRBV5-5 with TRBJ1-4; D is undetermined. This CDR3 has 15 amino acids. Trimming cost V 3 bases and J 0 bases, with 9 bases left between them. Germline assignment: CDR1 SGHKS and CDR2 YYEKEE (reference sequence). This chain's CDR3 is CASSWGGPTNEKLFF. CDR3 bases: TGTGCCAGCAGCTGGGGAGGACCAACTAATGAAAAACTGTTTTTT.

This clonotype came up a few times. This rearrangement joins TRBV2 to TRBJ2-3; TRBD2 aligns across 12 bases. The trim removed 5 bases at V and 2 bases at J, leaving 5 bases unmatched. The length of the CDR3 is 16 residues. Germline V gene sequence: CDR1 SNHLY, CDR2 FYNNEI. The CDR3 DNA is TGTGCCAGCAGTCTACTAGCGGGGGGAAACACAGATACGCAGTATTTT. Its protein is CASSLLAGGNTDTQYF.

This clonotype was observed a few times. The chain joins TRBV20-1 to TRBJ1-4; a possible D gene is TRBD1 (6 bases). CDR3 length equals 14 residues. Deletions cut 3 bases from V and 7 bases from J, with 15 bases between. CDR1 is DFQATT, CDR2 SNEGSKA, per germline (reference sequence). CDR3 DNA sequence: TGCAGTGCTAGGGTTCGCAGGGGAGTTGAAAAACTGTTTTTT. This encodes CSARVRRGVEKLFF.

The chain employs TRBV3-1 and TRBJ1-3; D unresolved. Trimming removed 3 bases at V and 2 bases at J, with 8 bases between. This CDR3 has 14 amino acids. CDR1 is LGHDT, CDR2 YNNKEL, per germline (reference sequence). The CDR3: CASSQGSPGNTIYF. The CDR3 DNA is TGTGCCAGCAGCCAGGGGTCTCCTGGAAACACCATATATTTT.

The gene calls are TRBV9 and TRBJ2-7; TRBD1 or TRBD2 may be the D gene (7 bases each). The CDR3 is 15 amino acids. Looked up from germline, CDR1 is SGDLS and CDR2 is YYNGEE. Trimming took 0 bases from V and 3 from J, leaving 13 bases between them. CDR3 protein: CASSVGGGQYYEQYF. The CDR3 bases are TGTGCCAGCAGCGTAGGGGGGGGACAGTACTACGAGCAGTACTTC.

The chain employs TRBV7-2 and TRBJ2-2; D may match TRBD1 or TRBD2 (5 bases each). The V end lost 6 bases, the J end lost 1 base, and 15 bases lay between the germline ends. Germline V gene sequence: CDR1 SGHTA, CDR2 FQGNSA. The CDR3 is made up of 16 amino acids. CDR3 sequence (DNA): TGTGCCAGCAGAGGAACCGGGACCCTGAACACCGGGGAGCTGTTTTTT. Protein product: CASRGTGTLNTGELFF.

The chain employs TRBV7-2 and TRBJ2-3; perhaps TRBD2 as D (6 bases). The germline gives CDR1 SGHTA, CDR2 FQGNSA. This CDR3 spans 14 amino acids. Deletions cut 7 bases from V and 3 bases from J, with 14 bases between. CDR3 nucleotides: TGTGCCAGCACCTACGGGAGCGGGACAGATACGCAGTATTTT. Translating gives CASTYGSGTDTQYF.

This clonotype was recorded a few times. The chain couples TRBV29-1 to TRBJ1-2; possibly TRBD1 for D (6 bases). Trimming stripped 0 bases from V and 4 bases from J, with 18 bases between. The CDR3 loop spans 16 amino acids. Germline CDR1 and CDR2: SQVTM and ANQGSEA. Written as DNA, the CDR3 is TGCAGCGTTGAAGACCCACCTAGGGGGGAAACCTATGGCTACACCTTC. This sequence encodes CSVEDPPRGETYGYTF.

V and J are TRBV5-5 and TRBJ2-7; possible D gene TRBD2, 5 bases. The V gene's germline CDR1 is SGHKS and CDR2 YYEKEE (reference sequence). This CDR3 region has 16 residues. CDR3 protein: CASSLDYLAAVVAGFV. CDR3 DNA sequence: TGTGCCAGCAGCTTGGACTACCTAGCTGCGGTCGTGGCCGGCTTTGTC.

This clonotype has just a few counts. The rearrangement links TRBV4-2 to TRBJ1-1; 10 bases are shared with TRBD1. The CDR3 runs to 15 residues. Trimming removed 5 bases from V and 3 bases from J; junction bases left unmatched: 6. Germline V lookup: CDR1 LGHNA, CDR2 YNFKEQ. The CDR3 is CASSFSGTGDTEAFF. The CDR3 DNA sequence: TGTGCCAGCAGCTTCTCCGGGACAGGGGACACTGAAGCTTTCTTT.

This sequence joins TRBV20-1 and TRBJ2-3; 11 bases agree with TRBD2. V shed 1 base, J shed 6 bases, and the junction held 3 bases outside the gene matches. Germline CDR1 DFQATT, CDR2 SNEGSKA (reference sequence). The CDR3 runs 14 residues. The CDR3 DNA is TGCAGTGCTAGAGGTAGCGGGAGGGCGGATACGCAGTATTTT. It codes for CSARGSGRADTQYF.

This chain connects TRBV11-2 to TRBJ2-3; D uncertain. The CDR3 is made up of 14 amino acids. Germline V gene sequence: CDR1 SGHAT, CDR2 FQNNGV. V lost 6 bases to trimming and J lost 4 bases, with 14 bases between them. The CDR3 here is CASSFYGRADTQYF. The CDR3 DNA sequence: TGTGCCAGCAGTTTCTACGGTAGGGCAGATACGCAGTATTTT.

The chain has TRBV12-3 or TRBV12-4 and TRBJ2-1, with D possibly matching TRBD2 (7 bases). The CDR3 is 15 residues long. The germline V and J ends were trimmed by 7 bases and 7 bases, with 20 bases remaining between them. The CDR3 DNA reads TGTGCCAGCAACTTAGTCGGGGGGCCGAGGAATGAGCAGTTCTTC. This encodes CASNLVGGPRNEQFF.

A few counts support this clonotype. The chain is built from TRBV28 and TRBJ2-5; 7 bases map to TRBD2. The CDR3 extends over 17 amino acids. Germline trimming cut 4 bases from V and 3 bases from J; bases unmatched to any gene: 14. Per the germline V gene, CDR1 is MDHEN and CDR2 is SYDVKM. The CDR3 sequence: CASSYPWREMTKETQYF. The CDR3 bases are TGTGCCAGCAGTTACCCCTGGCGGGAGATGACTAAAGAGACCCAGTACTTC.

This clonotype was recorded a few times. CDR3 amino acids: CASSSGLAGVNTDTQYF. The CDR3 DNA is TGTGCCAGCAGCTCTGGCCTAGCGGGGGTTAACACAGATACGCAGTATTTT. The chain has TRBV5-4 and TRBJ2-3; TRBD2 matches 10 bases. V trimming: 3 bases; J trimming: 2 bases; junction bases outside the gene matches: 9. The CDR3 runs to 17 residues. Germline CDR1 and CDR2: SGHNT and YYREEE (reference sequence).

The rearrangement uses TRBV18 and TRBJ1-1; D ambiguous. V lost 3 bases, J lost 7 bases, and 0 bases lay in between. This CDR3 region has 9 residues. CDR1 is KGHSH and CDR2 is LQKENI in the germline V gene. The CDR3 coding sequence is TGTGCCAGCTCACCTGAAGCTTTCTTT. Translation: CASSPEAFF.

This clonotype was seen only a few times. This sequence joins TRBV2 and TRBJ2-7; D is tentatively TRBD1 or TRBD2 (5 bases each). CDR3 length equals 15 residues. Trimming took off 6 bases at V and 0 bases at J, with 15 bases between the two ends. CDR1 and CDR2 (germline): SNHLY, FYNNEI. Written as DNA, the CDR3 is TGTGCCAGCAGGGGACGGGCGGGTTACTCCTACGAGCAGTACTTC. This translates into CASRGRAGYSYEQYF.

This clonotype was seen ten or more times. This sequence joins TRBV27 and TRBJ2-5, with D perhaps being TRBD1 or TRBD2 (6 bases each). The CDR3 is 14 amino acids. V lost 4 bases and J 4 bases, leaving 13 bases between the germline ends. Looked up from germline, CDR1 is MNHEY and CDR2 is SMNVEV (reference sequence). This chain's CDR3 is CASSSRLGGETQYF. The CDR3 DNA reads TGTGCCAGCAGTTCCAGACTAGGGGGAGAGACCCAGTACTTC.

This clonotype was seen a few times. The J gene is TRBJ1-6, the V gene TRBV20-1; the D is unclear. This CDR3 region has 15 residues. Trimming left V 0 bases short and J 8 bases short, with 14 bases between. Germline V CDR1 and CDR2: DFQATT, SNEGSKA (reference sequence). The CDR3 reads CSARDSGIPDSPLHF. CDR3 nucleotides: TGCAGTGCTAGAGATTCGGGCATTCCTGATTCACCCCTCCACTTT.

This chain uses TRBV3-1 with TRBJ2-7; D remains ambiguous. V was cut by 1 base and J by 12 bases, with 10 bases left in between. CDR1 is LGHDT and CDR2 is YNNKEL in the germline V gene (reference sequence). This CDR3 has 11 amino acids. The CDR3 DNA follows: TGTGCCAGCAGCCAAGTTGGACGGATGTACTTC. It codes for CASSQVGRMYF.

This clonotype was seen a handful of times. V gene TRBV20-1 combines with J gene TRBJ1-5, with D possibly matching TRBD1 (5 bases). The V end lost 0 bases, the J end lost 4 bases, and 13 bases lay between the germline ends. Looked up from germline, CDR1 is DFQATT and CDR2 is SNEGSKA (reference sequence). This CDR3 region has 15 residues. The CDR3 region is CSARDGRGGNQPQHF. The CDR3 DNA follows: TGCAGTGCTAGAGATGGTAGGGGAGGGAATCAGCCCCAGCATTTT.

V usage is TRBV12-3 or TRBV12-4 and J usage is TRBJ1-1; perhaps TRBD1 as D (5 bases). There are 15 residues in the CDR3. V was clipped by 1 base and J by 3 bases, with 12 bases between them. The CDR3 is CASSLGQGPDTEAFF. The CDR3 nucleotides are TGTGCCAGCAGTTTAGGTCAGGGTCCGGACACTGAAGCTTTCTTT.

This clonotype has just a few counts. The chain combines TRBV7-2 with TRBJ2-1; D gene uncertain. Trimming took 5 bases from V and 7 from J, leaving 12 bases between them. The V gene's germline CDR1 is SGHTA and CDR2 FQGNSA. The CDR3 contains 13 residues. Here the CDR3 DNA reads TGTGCCAGCAGCCAAAGCGTAGGGAATGAGCAGTTCTTC. Its translation is CASSQSVGNEQFF.

The V call is TRBV19, the J call TRBJ1-2; D call uncertain. The V gene lost 3 bases and the J gene lost 0 bases, with 11 bases spanning the gap. Looked up from germline, CDR1 is LNHDA and CDR2 is SQIVND (reference sequence). This CDR3 spans 15 amino acids. The CDR3 region is CASSILHGANYGYTF. The CDR3 DNA is TGTGCCAGTAGTATCCTCCACGGCGCTAACTATGGCTACACCTTC.

The chain recombines TRBV19 with TRBJ2-1, with a possible D match to TRBD1 (5 bases). V shed 0 bases and J shed 5 bases, with 14 bases lying between them. Germline values: CDR1 LNHDA, CDR2 SQIVND (reference sequence). The CDR3 runs 16 residues. The DNA for the CDR3 is TGTGCCAGTAGTATAGATGGGTCAGGGTTGAACAATGAGCAGTTCTTC. Amino acids: CASSIDGSGLNNEQFF.